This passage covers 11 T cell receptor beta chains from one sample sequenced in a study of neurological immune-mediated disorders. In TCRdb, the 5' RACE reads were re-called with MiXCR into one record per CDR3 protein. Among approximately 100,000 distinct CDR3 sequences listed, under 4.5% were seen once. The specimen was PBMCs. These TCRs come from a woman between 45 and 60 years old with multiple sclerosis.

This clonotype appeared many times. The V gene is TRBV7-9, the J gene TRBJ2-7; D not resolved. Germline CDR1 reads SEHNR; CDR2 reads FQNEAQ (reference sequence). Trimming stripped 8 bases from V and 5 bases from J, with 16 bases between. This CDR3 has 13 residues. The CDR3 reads CASGVFGVDEQYF. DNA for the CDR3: TGTGCCAGCGGTGTTTTTGGGGTGGACGAGCAGTACTTC.

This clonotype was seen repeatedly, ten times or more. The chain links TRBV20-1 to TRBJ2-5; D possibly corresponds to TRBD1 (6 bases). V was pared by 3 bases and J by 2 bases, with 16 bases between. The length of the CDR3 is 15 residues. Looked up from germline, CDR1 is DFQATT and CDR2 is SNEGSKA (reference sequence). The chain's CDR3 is CSASLGGGNQETQYF. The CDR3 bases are TGCAGTGCTAGCCTCGGTGGGGGCAATCAAGAGACCCAGTACTTC.

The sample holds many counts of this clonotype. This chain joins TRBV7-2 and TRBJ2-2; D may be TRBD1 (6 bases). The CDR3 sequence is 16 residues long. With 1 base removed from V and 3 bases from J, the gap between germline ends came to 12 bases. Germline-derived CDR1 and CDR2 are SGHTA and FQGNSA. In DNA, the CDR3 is TGTGCCAGCAGCTTAGTATGGGGGCGCGACACCGGGGAGCTGTTTTTT. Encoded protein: CASSLVWGRDTGELFF.

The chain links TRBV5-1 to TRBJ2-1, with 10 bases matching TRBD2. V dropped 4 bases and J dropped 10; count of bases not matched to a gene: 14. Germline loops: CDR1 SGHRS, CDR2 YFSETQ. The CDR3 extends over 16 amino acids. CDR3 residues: CASSPPLAGAQAEQFF. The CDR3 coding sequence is TGCGCCAGCAGCCCCCCCCTAGCGGGGGCCCAAGCGGAGCAGTTCTTC.

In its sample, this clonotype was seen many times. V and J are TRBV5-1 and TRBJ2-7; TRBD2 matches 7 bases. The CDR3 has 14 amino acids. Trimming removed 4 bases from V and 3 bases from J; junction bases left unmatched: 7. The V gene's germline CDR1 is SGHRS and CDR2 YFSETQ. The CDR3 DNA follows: TGCGCCAGCAGCGGGGATTGGGGGGGCTACGAGCAGTACTTC. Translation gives CASSGDWGGYEQYF.

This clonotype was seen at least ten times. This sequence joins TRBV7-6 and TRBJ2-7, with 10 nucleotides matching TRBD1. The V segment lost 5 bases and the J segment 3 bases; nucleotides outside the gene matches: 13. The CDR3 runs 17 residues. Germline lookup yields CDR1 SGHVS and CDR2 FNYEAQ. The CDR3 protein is CASSPRLTGGRFYEQYF. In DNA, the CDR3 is TGTGCCAGCAGCCCAAGGTTGACAGGGGGCCGGTTCTACGAGCAGTACTTC.

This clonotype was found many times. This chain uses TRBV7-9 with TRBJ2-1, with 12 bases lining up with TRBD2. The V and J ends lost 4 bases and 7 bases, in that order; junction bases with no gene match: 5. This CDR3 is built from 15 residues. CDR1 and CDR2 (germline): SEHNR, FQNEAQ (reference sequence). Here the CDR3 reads CASSWLAGGQNEQFF. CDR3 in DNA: TGTGCCAGCAGCTGGCTAGCGGGGGGGCAGAATGAGCAGTTCTTC. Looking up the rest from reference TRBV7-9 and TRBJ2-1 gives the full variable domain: DTGVSQNPRHKITKRGQNVTFRCDPISEHNRLYWYRQTLGQGPEFLTYFQNEAQLEKSRLLSDRFSAERPKGSFSTLEIQRTEQGDSAMYLCASSWLAGGQNEQFFGPGTRLTVL.

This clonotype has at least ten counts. The CDR3: CSAREVGPNQSPLHF. For the CDR3, the DNA is TGCAGTGCTAGAGAGGTCGGGCCAAATCAATCACCCCTCCACTTT. The chain couples TRBV20-1 to TRBJ1-6; the D is unclear. The V gene's germline CDR1 is DFQATT and CDR2 SNEGSKA (reference sequence). The CDR3 runs to 15 residues. V dropped 0 bases and J dropped 10 bases, with 16 bases sitting between them.

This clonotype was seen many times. Here the CDR3 DNA reads TGCGCCAGCAGCCCGCCATCCTGGGGGACTACAACCTACGAGCAGTACTTC. It yields the protein CASSPPSWGTTTYEQYF. The V gene is TRBV5-1, the J gene TRBJ2-7, with 7 bases that match TRBD2. The trim removed 4 bases at V and 2 bases at J, leaving 15 bases unmatched. CDR3 length equals 17 residues. Per germline, CDR1 SGHRS and CDR2 YFSETQ.

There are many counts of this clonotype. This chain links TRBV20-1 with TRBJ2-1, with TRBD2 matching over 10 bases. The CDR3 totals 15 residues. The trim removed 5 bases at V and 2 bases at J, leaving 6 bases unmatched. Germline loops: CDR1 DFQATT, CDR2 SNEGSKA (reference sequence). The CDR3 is CSAGGAGGPYNEQFF. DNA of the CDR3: TGCAGTGCTGGAGGAGCGGGGGGGCCCTACAATGAGCAGTTCTTC.

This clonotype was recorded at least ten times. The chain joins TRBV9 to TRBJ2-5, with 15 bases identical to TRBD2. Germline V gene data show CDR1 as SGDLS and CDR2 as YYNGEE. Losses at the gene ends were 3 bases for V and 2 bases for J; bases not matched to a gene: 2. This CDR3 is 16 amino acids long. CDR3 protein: CASSEGTSGGQETQYF. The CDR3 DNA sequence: TGTGCCAGCAGCGAGGGGACTAGCGGGGGGCAAGAGACCCAGTACTTC.